One sample yielded the 18 T cell receptor beta chains listed below, sequenced in a study of CD4+ T cells in melanoma. Sequencing used immunoSEQ multiplex PCR; TCRdb keeps in-frame clones, though not all of them. The table shows roughly 140,000 clones, with about 93% occurring only once. These receptors all stem from a human donor with melanoma.

This chain links TRBV4-2 with TRBJ1-1; D remains ambiguous. The CDR3 spans 16 residues. Germline values: CDR1 LGHNA, CDR2 YNFKEQ. Trimming took off 0 bases at V and 9 bases at J, with 20 bases between the two ends. CDR3 coding DNA: TGTGCCAGCAGCCAAGATTGGGAAAGGTCACCAGGTAAAGCTTTCTTT. Protein sequence: CASSQDWERSPGKAFF.

This chain links TRBV2 with TRBJ1-5; D is ambiguous. The CDR3 consists of 12 residues. The germline V gene has CDR1 SNHLY and CDR2 FYNNEI. The V gene lost 4 bases and the J gene lost 7 bases, with 8 bases spanning the gap. This chain's CDR3 is CASSVLTQPQHF. The CDR3 DNA reads TGTGCCAGCAGTGTCTTGACGCAGCCCCAGCATTTT.

The rearrangement joins TRBV9 to TRBJ1-2; no definite D call. Looked up from germline, CDR1 is SGDLS and CDR2 is YYNGEE. This CDR3 region has 14 residues. The V end was cut by 4 bases, the J end by 1 base, with 11 bases between. CDR3 sequence: CASSLTTGNYGYTF. CDR3 nucleotide sequence: TGTGCCAGCAGCTTAACAACTGGTAACTATGGCTACACCTTC.

The rearrangement links TRBV28 to TRBJ2-3, with TRBD2 identical over 9 bases. J lost 5 bases, V lost 3 bases, and 12 bases had no gene match. Germline assignment: CDR1 MDHEN and CDR2 SYDVKM. The CDR3 length is 17 residues. The CDR3 here is CASSFPPGRGGQDTQYF. CDR3 DNA: TGTGCCAGCAGTTTCCCTCCCGGGCGGGGGGGCCAAGATACGCAGTATTTT.

Concerning this clone itself: The same CDR3 also results from other DNA sequences found in this sample. The chain is built from TRBV28 and TRBJ2-1; 12 bases match TRBD2. The CDR3 totals 15 residues. With V trimmed by 6 bases and J by 4 bases, 4 bases remained unmatched. Germline CDR1 is MDHEN and CDR2 is SYDVKM. In DNA, the CDR3 is TGTGCCAGCAGCCCGACTAGCGGGGGATACAATGAGCAGTTCTTC. It encodes CASSPTSGGYNEQFF.

This clone was seen just once. CDR3 nucleotide sequence: TGTGCCAGCAGAGTACGAAGAGACAGGACTGGGACTTTCTTT. Encoded protein: CASRVRRDRTGTFF. The gene calls are TRBV6-1 and TRBJ1-1; D possibly corresponds to TRBD1 (6 bases). The CDR3 consists of 14 residues. Trimming took off 6 bases at V and 12 bases at J, with 23 bases between the two ends. Germline assignment: CDR1 MNHNS and CDR2 SASEGT.

The chain uses TRBV10-2 and TRBJ2-1, with 13 bases matching TRBD2. CDR3 length: 15 residues. CDR1 and CDR2 (germline): WSHSY, SAAADI. V shed 6 bases and J 5 bases; nucleotides not matched to a gene: 4. The CDR3 here is CASSWTSGRNNEQFF. The CDR3 nucleotides are TGCGCCAGCAGCTGGACTAGCGGGAGAAACAATGAGCAGTTCTTC.

The chain has TRBV2 and TRBJ2-7; D not certain. The CDR3 is 14 amino acids. V was pared by 1 base and J by 2 bases, with 9 bases between. CDR1 and CDR2 (germline): SNHLY, FYNNEI. The CDR3 sequence is CASSEGAGPYEQYF. The CDR3, as DNA: TGTGCCAGCAGTGAAGGGGCCGGCCCCTACGAGCAGTACTTC.

The V and J genes are TRBV10-1 and TRBJ1-6; D is undetermined. Between the trimmed V and J ends, which lost 2 bases and 8 bases, there was a span of 7 bases. CDR3 length: 13 residues. Germline CDR1 WNHNN, CDR2 SYGVQD (reference sequence). The CDR3 coding sequence is TGCGCCAGCAGTGAGGAAATGGATTCACCCCTCCACTTT. Its protein is CASSEEMDSPLHF.

The chain uses TRBV5-5 and TRBJ1-5; D not certain. The V gene lost 0 bases and the J gene lost 0 bases, with 7 bases spanning the gap. Germline loops: CDR1 SGHKS, CDR2 YYEKEE (reference sequence). CDR3 length: 15 residues. CDR3 nucleotides: TGTGCCAGCAGCTTGGGGGCTTATAGCAATCAGCCCCAGCATTTT. Its translation is CASSLGAYSNQPQHF.

The chain carries TRBV5-8 and TRBJ2-1; TRBD1 agrees at 7 bases. Germline assignment: CDR1 SGHTS and CDR2 YDEGEE. CDR3 length: 16 amino acids. J was trimmed by 8 bases and V by 0 bases; bases with no gene match: 11. In nucleotides, the CDR3 is TGTGCCAGCAGCTTGGCCGGGACAGCCGAACCTGATGAGCAGTTCTTC. Encoded protein: CASSLAGTAEPDEQFF.

This chain connects TRBV7-9 to TRBJ2-1; D is possibly TRBD2 (6 bases). The CDR3 is 12 amino acids. The germline CDR1 and CDR2 sequences are SEHNR and FQNEAQ (reference sequence). The germline V and J ends were trimmed by 2 bases and 8 bases, with 7 bases remaining between them. The CDR3 loop is CASSLSGDEQFF. In nucleotides, the CDR3 is TGTGCCAGCAGCTTATCGGGGGATGAGCAGTTCTTC.

The V call is TRBV5-1, the J call TRBJ2-7; D is possibly TRBD1 or TRBD2 (5 bases each). V dropped 2 bases and J dropped 5 bases, with 14 bases sitting between them. The length of the CDR3 is 14 residues. From germline, CDR1 is SGHRS and CDR2 YFSETQ. The CDR3 bases are TGCGCCAGCAGCTTATCTGGGGGATGGGACGAGCAGTACTTC. The encoded protein is CASSLSGGWDEQYF.

This clone is a singleton in its sample. This sequence joins TRBV7-9 and TRBJ2-7; 10 positions match TRBD1. Germline-derived CDR1 and CDR2 are SEHNR and FQNEAQ (reference sequence). This CDR3 region has 13 residues. V shed 3 bases and J 7 bases; nucleotides not matched to a gene: 3. CDR3 in amino acids: CASSFGGQGEQYF. The CDR3 region has the DNA TGTGCCAGCAGCTTTGGGGGACAGGGGGAGCAGTACTTC.

This sequence joins TRBV5-4 and TRBJ2-1, with D unclear. The CDR3 contains 15 residues. Germline values: CDR1 SGHNT, CDR2 YYREEE (reference sequence). V shed 1 base and J shed 8 bases, with 16 bases lying between them. CDR3: CASSLRVSGVDEQFF. The CDR3 region has the DNA TGTGCCAGCAGCTTGAGGGTTTCGGGCGTGGATGAGCAGTTCTTC.

This chain connects TRBV5-8 to TRBJ1-2; no firm D call. The CDR3 is 12 amino acids. The ends were cut back, 7 bases at V and 7 bases at J, with 14 bases in the middle. Germline loops: CDR1 SGHTS, CDR2 YDEGEE. The CDR3 reads CASRREDGGYTF. CDR3 coding DNA: TGTGCCAGCCGGCGGGAGGACGGTGGCTACACCTTC.

This sequence joins TRBV2 and TRBJ1-2; D unclear. The CDR3 runs 12 residues. CDR1 is SNHLY, CDR2 FYNNEI, per germline. V lost 7 bases and J 3 bases, leaving 9 bases between the germline ends. This CDR3 reads CASMQDDYGYTF. The CDR3 coding sequence is TGTGCCAGCATGCAGGATGACTATGGCTACACCTTC.

This chain uses TRBV29-1 with TRBJ2-5, with D hard to call. Germline assignment: CDR1 SQVTM and CDR2 ANQGSEA. The CDR3 is made up of 10 amino acids. The V gene lost 4 bases and the J gene lost 5 bases, with 5 bases spanning the gap. In DNA, the CDR3 is TGCAGCGTTGGGCCGGAGACCCAGTACTTC. It translates to CSVGPETQYF.